These 8 T cell receptor beta chains were sequenced from one sample in a study of technical replicates of blood from a handful of donors. The assay was immunoSEQ multiplex PCR, and TCRdb's table has in-frame clones only and misses some. The sample has 95,000 or so clones, about 95% seen once. Sequencing used T cells isolated from PBMCs. These receptors came from a human donor in good health.

This chain uses TRBV18 with TRBJ2-3; D is perhaps TRBD1 (6 bases). The V and J ends lost 7 bases and 2 bases respectively, with 19 bases between them. The CDR3 length is 16 residues. Germline V gene sequence: CDR1 KGHSH, CDR2 LQKENI. The CDR3 DNA follows: TGTGCCAGCTTACAACGGCCCAGGGGATACACAGATACGCAGTATTTT. Translated: CASLQRPRGYTDTQYF.

The chain joins TRBV7-9 to TRBJ2-7, with 7 bases identical to TRBD1. The CDR3 is 16 residues long. The germline V gene encodes CDR1 SEHNR and CDR2 FQNEAQ (reference sequence). Trimming at V came to 3 bases and at J to 3 bases, leaving 11 bases not matched to a gene. In nucleotides, the CDR3 is TGTGCCAGCAGCTTCGGGACAGCCTTCGGTGTCTACGAGCAGTACTTC. It codes for CASSFGTAFGVYEQYF.

The J gene is TRBJ1-2, the V gene TRBV6-6; 10 bases are shared with TRBD1. The CDR3 spans 15 residues. Germline V gene data show CDR1 as MNHNY and CDR2 as SVGAGI (reference sequence). J was trimmed by 3 bases and V by 6 bases; bases with no gene match: 7. The CDR3 loop reads CASSQKGTGDYGYTF. The CDR3 nucleotides are TGTGCCAGCAGCCAGAAGGGGACAGGGGACTATGGCTACACCTTC.

V is TRBV27 and J is TRBJ2-1, with 11 nucleotides matching TRBD2. The germline V gene encodes CDR1 MNHEY and CDR2 SMNVEV (reference sequence). Trimming removed 0 bases from V and 4 bases from J; junction bases left unmatched: 2. CDR3 length equals 16 residues. CDR3 coding DNA: TGTGCCAGCAGTTTATCTTGGACTAGCGGGTACAATGAGCAGTTCTTC. Protein sequence: CASSLSWTSGYNEQFF.

The chain is built from TRBV7-9 and TRBJ2-5; D not certain. This CDR3 has 13 amino acids. Germline assignment: CDR1 SEHNR and CDR2 FQNEAQ (reference sequence). With 3 bases removed from V and 0 bases from J, the gap between germline ends came to 5 bases. CDR3 sequence reads: CASSFRNQETQYF. CDR3 DNA: TGTGCCAGCAGCTTCCGTAACCAAGAGACCCAGTACTTC.

The rearrangement joins TRBV5-1 to TRBJ1-1; a weak D match, TRBD1 (5 bases). From germline, CDR1 is SGHRS and CDR2 YFSETQ. Trimming removed 3 bases from V and 1 base from J, with 10 bases in between. There are 14 residues in the CDR3. The chain's CDR3 is CASSYNTGNTEAFF. For the CDR3, the DNA is TGCGCCAGCAGCTACAACACAGGGAACACTGAAGCTTTCTTT.

The CDR3 DNA follows: TGTGCCAGCAGCTTAGATACGGGTTTCTCCTCCTACGAGCAGTACTTC. Its protein is CASSLDTGFSSYEQYF. The chain combines TRBV7-9 with TRBJ2-7; no reliable D call. CDR1 and CDR2 from the germline V gene are SEHNR and FQNEAQ (reference sequence). The CDR3 has 16 residues. V gave up 1 base and J gave up 0 bases, with 13 bases separating them.

CDR3 region: CASSLEGTGNQPQHF. The CDR3 DNA sequence: TGTGCCAGCAGCTTAGAAGGGACAGGGAATCAGCCCCAGCATTTT. The chain has TRBV7-2 and TRBJ1-5; 9 bases align to TRBD1. The CDR3 consists of 15 residues. Trimming removed 1 base from V and 4 bases from J; junction bases left unmatched: 2. Germline CDR1 is SGHTA and CDR2 is FQGNSA. Full variable domain (rest looked up from reference TRBV7-2 and TRBJ1-5): GAGVSQSPSNKVTEKGKDVELRCDPISGHTALYWYRQSLGQGLEFLIYFQGNSAPDKSGLPSDRFSAERTGGSVSTLTIQRTQQEDSAVYLCASSLEGTGNQPQHFGDGTRLSIL.